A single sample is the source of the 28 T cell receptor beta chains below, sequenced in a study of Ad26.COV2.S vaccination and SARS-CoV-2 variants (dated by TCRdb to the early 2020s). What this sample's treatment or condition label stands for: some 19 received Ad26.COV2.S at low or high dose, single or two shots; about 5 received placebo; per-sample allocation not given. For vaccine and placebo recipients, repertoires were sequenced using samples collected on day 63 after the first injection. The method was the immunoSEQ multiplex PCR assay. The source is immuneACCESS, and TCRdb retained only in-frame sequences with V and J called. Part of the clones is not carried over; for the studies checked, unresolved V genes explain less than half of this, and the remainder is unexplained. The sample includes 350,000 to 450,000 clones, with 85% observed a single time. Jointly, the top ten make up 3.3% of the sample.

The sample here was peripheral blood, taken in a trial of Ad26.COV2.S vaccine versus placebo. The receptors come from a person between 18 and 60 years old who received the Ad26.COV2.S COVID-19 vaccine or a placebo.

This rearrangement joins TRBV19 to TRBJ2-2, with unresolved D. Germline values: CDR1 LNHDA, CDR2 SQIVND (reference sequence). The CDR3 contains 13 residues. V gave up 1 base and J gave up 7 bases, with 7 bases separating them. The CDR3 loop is CASSIVPDGELFF. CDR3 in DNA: TGTGCCAGTAGTATAGTTCCAGACGGGGAGCTGTTTTTT.

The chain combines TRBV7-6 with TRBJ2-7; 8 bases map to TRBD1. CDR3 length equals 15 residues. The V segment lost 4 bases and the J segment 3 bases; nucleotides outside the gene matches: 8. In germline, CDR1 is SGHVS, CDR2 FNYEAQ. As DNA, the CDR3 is TGTGCCAGCAGCTCCCCTGGACAGGGAATCTACGAGCAGTACTTC. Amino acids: CASSSPGQGIYEQYF. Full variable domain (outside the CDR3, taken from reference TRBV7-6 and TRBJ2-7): GAGVSQSPRYKVTKRGQDVALRCDPISGHVSLYWYRQALGQGPEFLTYFNYEAQQDKSGLPNDRFSAERPEGSISTLTIQRTEQRDSAMYRCASSSPGQGIYEQYFGPGTRLTVT.

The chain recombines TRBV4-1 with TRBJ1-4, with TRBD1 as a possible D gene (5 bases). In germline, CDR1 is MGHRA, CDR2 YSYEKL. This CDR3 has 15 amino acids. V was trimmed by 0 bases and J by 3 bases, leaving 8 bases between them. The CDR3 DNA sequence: TGCGCCAGCAGCCAAGATCCCAGGGCTAATGAAAAACTGTTTTTT. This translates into CASSQDPRANEKLFF.

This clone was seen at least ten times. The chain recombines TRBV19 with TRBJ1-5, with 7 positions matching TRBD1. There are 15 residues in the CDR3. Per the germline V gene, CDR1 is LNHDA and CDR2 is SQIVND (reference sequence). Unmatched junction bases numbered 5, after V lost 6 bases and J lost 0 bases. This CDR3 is CASRNDRDSNQPQHF. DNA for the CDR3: TGTGCCAGTAGGAACGACAGGGATAGCAATCAGCCCCAGCATTTT.

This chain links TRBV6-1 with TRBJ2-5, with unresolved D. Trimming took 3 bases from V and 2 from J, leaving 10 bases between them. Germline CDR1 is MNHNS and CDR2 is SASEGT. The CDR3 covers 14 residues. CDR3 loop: CASSDIVAQETQYF. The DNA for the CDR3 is TGTGCCAGCAGTGATATCGTCGCACAAGAGACCCAGTACTTC.

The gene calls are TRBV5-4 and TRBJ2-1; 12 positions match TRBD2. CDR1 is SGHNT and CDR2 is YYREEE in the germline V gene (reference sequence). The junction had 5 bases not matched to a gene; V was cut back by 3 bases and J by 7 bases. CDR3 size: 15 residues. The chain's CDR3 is CASSSASGRANEQFF. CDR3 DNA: TGTGCCAGCAGCTCTGCTAGCGGGAGGGCGAATGAGCAGTTCTTC.

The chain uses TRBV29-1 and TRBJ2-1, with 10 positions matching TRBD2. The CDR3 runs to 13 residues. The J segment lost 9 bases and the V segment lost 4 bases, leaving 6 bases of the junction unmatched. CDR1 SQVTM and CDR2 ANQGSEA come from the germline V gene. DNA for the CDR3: TGCAGCGTTGGTTCTAGCGGGAGTACTGAGCAGTTCTTC. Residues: CSVGSSGSTEQFF.

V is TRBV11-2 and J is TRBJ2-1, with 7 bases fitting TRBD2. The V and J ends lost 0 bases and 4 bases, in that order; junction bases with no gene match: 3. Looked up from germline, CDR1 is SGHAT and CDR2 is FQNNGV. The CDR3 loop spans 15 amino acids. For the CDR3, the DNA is TGTGCCAGCAGCTTAGATGTGGGAGGGTACAATGAGCAGTTCTTC. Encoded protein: CASSLDVGGYNEQFF.

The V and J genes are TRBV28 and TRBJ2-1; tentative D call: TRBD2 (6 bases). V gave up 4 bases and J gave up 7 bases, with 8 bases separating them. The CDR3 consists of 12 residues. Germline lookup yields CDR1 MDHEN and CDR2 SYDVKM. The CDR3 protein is CASSSGRNEQFF. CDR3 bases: TGTGCCAGCAGTTCGGGGAGGAATGAGCAGTTCTTC.

The CDR3 DNA reads TGTGCCAGCAGCTTGGGTAGCGGGAATTCCTACAATGAGCAGTTCTTC. Translation: CASSLGSGNSYNEQFF. The J gene is TRBJ2-1, the V gene TRBV5-4; 8 bases line up with TRBD2. There are 16 residues in the CDR3. V shed 0 bases and J 1 base; nucleotides not matched to a gene: 3. CDR1 is SGHNT, CDR2 YYREEE, per germline (reference sequence).

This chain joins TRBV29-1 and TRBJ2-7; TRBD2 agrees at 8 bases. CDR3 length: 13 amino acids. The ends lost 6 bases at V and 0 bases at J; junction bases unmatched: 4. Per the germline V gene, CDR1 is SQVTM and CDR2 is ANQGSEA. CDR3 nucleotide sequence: TGCAGCGTCGAGCGGGAGAGCTCCTACGAGCAGTACTTC. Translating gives CSVERESSYEQYF.

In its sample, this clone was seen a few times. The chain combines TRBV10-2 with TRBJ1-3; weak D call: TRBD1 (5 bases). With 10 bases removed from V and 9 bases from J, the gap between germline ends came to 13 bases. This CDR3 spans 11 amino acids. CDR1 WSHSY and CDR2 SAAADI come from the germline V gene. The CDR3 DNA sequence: TGCGCCACCCGTGGGGGTAGCACCATATATTTT. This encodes CATRGGSTIYF.

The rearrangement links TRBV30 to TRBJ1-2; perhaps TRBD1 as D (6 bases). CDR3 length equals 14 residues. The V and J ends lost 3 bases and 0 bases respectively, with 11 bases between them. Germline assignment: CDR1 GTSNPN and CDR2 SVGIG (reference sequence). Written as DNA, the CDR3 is TGTGCCTGGAGCCTCGGGGGCGCTAACTATGGCTACACCTTC. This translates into CAWSLGGANYGYTF.

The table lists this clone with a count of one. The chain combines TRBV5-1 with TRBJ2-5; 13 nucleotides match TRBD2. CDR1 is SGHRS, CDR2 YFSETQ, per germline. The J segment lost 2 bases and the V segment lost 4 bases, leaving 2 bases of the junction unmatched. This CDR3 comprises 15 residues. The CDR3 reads CASSLLAGGQETQYF. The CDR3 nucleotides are TGCGCCAGCAGCCTACTAGCGGGAGGGCAAGAGACCCAGTACTTC. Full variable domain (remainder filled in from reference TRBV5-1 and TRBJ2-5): KAGVTQTPRYLIKTRGQQVTLSCSPISGHRSVSWYQQTPGQGLQFLFEYFSETQRNKGNFPGRFSGRQFSNSRSEMNVSTLELGDSALYLCASSLLAGGQETQYFGPGTRLLVL.

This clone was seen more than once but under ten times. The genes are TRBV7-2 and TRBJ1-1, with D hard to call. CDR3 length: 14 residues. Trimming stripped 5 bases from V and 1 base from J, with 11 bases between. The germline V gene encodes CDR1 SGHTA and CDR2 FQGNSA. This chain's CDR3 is CASSQRPGNTEAFF. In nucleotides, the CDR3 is TGTGCCAGCAGCCAGCGACCGGGGAACACTGAAGCTTTCTTT.

This CDR3 reads CASSFHGQVPNTEAFF. The CDR3 coding sequence is TGCGCCAGCAGCTTCCACGGACAAGTCCCAAACACTGAAGCTTTCTTT. The genes are TRBV5-1 and TRBJ1-1, with D perhaps matching TRBD1 (5 bases). Looked up from germline, CDR1 is SGHRS and CDR2 is YFSETQ. CDR3 length equals 16 residues. The V gene lost 2 bases and the J gene lost 2 bases, with 16 bases spanning the gap. The whole variable domain, filled in from reference TRBV5-1 and TRBJ1-1, reads KAGVTQTPRYLIKTRGQQVTLSCSPISGHRSVSWYQQTPGQGLQFLFEYFSETQRNKGNFPGRFSGRQFSNSRSEMNVSTLELGDSALYLCASSFHGQVPNTEAFFGQGTRLTVV.

The DNA of the CDR3 is TGTGCCAGCACCCCCCGCGGGACAGGTGCCTACGAGCAGTACTTC. It yields the protein CASTPRGTGAYEQYF. This chain joins TRBV6-5 and TRBJ2-7; 8 bases are shared with TRBD1. Trimming removed 7 bases from V and 2 bases from J; junction bases left unmatched: 10. The CDR3 contains 15 residues. Germline V lookup: CDR1 MNHEY, CDR2 SVGAGI.

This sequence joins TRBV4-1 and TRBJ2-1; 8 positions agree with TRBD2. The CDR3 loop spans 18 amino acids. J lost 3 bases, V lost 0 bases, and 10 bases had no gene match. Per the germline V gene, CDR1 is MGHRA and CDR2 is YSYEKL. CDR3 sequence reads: CASSQDRGTSSYYNEQFF. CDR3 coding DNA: TGCGCCAGCAGCCAAGATCGGGGGACTAGTTCGTACTACAATGAGCAGTTCTTC.

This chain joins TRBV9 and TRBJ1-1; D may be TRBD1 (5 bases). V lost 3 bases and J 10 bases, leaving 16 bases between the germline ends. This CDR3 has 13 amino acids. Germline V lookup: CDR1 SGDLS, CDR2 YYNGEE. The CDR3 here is CASSADGAGTAFF. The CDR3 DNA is TGTGCCAGCAGCGCCGACGGGGCCGGGACAGCTTTCTTT.

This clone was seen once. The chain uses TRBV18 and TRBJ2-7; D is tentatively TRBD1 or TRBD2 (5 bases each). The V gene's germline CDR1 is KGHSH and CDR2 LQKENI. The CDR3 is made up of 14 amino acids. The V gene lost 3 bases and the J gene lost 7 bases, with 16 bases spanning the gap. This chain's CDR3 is CASSPRGIFGEQYF. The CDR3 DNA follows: TGTGCCAGCTCACCGAGGGGCATCTTTGGGGAGCAGTACTTC.

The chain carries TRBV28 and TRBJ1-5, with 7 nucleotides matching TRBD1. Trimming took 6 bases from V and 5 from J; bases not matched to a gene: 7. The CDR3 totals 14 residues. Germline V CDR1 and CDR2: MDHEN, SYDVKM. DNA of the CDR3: TGTGCCAGCAGGACCGGGACAGACCATCAGCCCCAGCATTTT. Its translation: CASRTGTDHQPQHF.

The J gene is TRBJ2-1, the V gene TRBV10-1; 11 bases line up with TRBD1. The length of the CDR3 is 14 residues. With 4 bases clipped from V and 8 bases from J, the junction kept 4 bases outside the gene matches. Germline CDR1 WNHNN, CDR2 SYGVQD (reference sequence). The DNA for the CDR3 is TGCGCCAGCAGTGGTGGGACAGGGGGGGATGAGCAGTTCTTC. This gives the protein CASSGGTGGDEQFF.

CDR3 bases: TGTGCCAGCAGTTACTCGCTGGGAGAGACTAGCGGGGGAGGATATACGCAGTATTTT. It is translated as CASSYSLGETSGGGYTQYF. The chain is built from TRBV6-2 or TRBV6-3 and TRBJ2-3; 12 bases align to TRBD2. CDR1 and CDR2 from the germline V gene are MNHEY and SVGEGT. V was clipped by 0 bases and J by 7 bases; unmatched bases: 14. This CDR3 has 19 residues.

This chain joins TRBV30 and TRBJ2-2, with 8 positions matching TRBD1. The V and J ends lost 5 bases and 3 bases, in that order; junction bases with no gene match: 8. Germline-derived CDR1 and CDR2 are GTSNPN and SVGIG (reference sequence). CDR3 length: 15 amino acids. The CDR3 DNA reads TGTGCCTGGTGCTCAGGGGGCAAGGACACCGGGGAGCTGTTTTTT. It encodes CAWCSGGKDTGELFF.

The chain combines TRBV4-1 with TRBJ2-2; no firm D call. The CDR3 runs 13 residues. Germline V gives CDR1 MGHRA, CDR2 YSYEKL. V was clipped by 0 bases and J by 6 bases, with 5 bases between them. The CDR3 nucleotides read TGCGCCAGCAGCCAAGAGCGCGCCGGGGAGCTGTTTTTT. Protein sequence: CASSQERAGELFF.

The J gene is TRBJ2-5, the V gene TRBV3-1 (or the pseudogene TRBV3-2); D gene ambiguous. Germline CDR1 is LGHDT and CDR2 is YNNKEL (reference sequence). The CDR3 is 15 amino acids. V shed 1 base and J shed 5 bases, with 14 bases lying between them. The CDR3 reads CASSQVVDPGETQYF. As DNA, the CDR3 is TGTGCCAGCAGCCAAGTGGTGGACCCCGGGGAGACCCAGTACTTC.

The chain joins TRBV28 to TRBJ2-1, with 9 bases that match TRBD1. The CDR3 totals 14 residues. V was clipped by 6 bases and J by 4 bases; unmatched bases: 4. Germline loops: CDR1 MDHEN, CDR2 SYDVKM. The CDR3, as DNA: TGTGCCAGCAGACGGGGACAGGGTTACAATGAGCAGTTCTTC. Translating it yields CASRRGQGYNEQFF.

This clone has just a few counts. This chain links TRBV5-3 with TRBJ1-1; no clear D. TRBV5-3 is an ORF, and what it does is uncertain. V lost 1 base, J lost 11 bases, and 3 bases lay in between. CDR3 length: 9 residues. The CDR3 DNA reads TGTGCCAGAAGCTTGAGGGCTTTCTTT. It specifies CARSLRAFF.